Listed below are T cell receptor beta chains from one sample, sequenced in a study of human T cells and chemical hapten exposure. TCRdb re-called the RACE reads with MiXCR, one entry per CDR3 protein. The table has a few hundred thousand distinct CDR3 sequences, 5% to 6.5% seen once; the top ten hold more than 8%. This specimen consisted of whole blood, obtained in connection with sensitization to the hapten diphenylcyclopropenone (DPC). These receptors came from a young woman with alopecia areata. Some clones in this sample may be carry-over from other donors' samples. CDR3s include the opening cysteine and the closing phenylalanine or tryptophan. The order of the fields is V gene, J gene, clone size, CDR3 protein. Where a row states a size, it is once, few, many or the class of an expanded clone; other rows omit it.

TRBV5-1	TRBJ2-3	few	CASGTGNPVADTQYF
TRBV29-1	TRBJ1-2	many	CSVTHGYTF
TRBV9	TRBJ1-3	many	CASSVGYSGNTIYF
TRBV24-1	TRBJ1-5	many	CATSDQDQPQHF
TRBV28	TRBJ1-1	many	CASSLLQAGERTEAFF
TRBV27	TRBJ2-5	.	CASGRAGETQYF
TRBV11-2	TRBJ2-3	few	CASSLYGNGDTQYF
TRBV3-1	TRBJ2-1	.	CASSPPPRLAGWNEQFF
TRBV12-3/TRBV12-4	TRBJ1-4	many	CASRGLATNEKLFF
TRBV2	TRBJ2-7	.	CASAREAGGELYF
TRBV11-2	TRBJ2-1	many	CASSSQTSRGASVYEQFF
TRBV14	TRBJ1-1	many	CASSPGTLNTEAFF
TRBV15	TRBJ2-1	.	CATSRDRVPLGDEQFF
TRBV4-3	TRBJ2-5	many	CASSPRHGIQETQYF
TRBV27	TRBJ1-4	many	CASSYDMGGGLFF
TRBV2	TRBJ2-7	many	CASREDKGIGEQYF
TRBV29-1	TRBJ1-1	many	CSVVVGQAKAFF
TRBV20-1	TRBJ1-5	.	CSARTGTGRHQPQHF
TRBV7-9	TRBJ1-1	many	CASSLGTGGPEAFF
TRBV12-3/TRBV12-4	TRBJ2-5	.	CASSSWGSRLTQYF
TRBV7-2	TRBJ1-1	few	CASSLVGGRTGIEAFF
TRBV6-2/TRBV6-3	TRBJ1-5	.	CASSSGGTPNQPQHF